This is a list of T cell receptor beta chains from one sample in a study of T-cell memory formation after mild COVID-19. TCRdb re-derived calls from the 5' RACE reads in MiXCR, one entry per CDR3 protein. The data show some 120,000 distinct CDR3 sequences, around 15% seen once. Sequenced material: PBMCs or a T cell subset sorted from them (not recorded which). The source of these receptors is a man aged 18 to 30 who had mild COVID-19 (a few samples of this study predate the infection). Cell type and time point are not known. Each CDR3 is given with its conserved first and last residue. Each record gives: CDR3 length, D gene, clone size, J gene, V gene, CDR3 protein, CDR3 DNA. The D gene is left open where the match is weak. Size is omitted from some rows. Given values are once, few, many or a class for expanded clones.

cdr3_length: 13
d_call: TRBD1
clone_size: many
j_call: TRBJ1-2
v_call: TRBV27
cdr3_aa: CASKPGGAFGYTF
cdr3_nt: TGTGCCAGCAAACCAGGGGGTGCTTTTGGCTACACCTTC

cdr3_length: 14
d_call: NA
clone_size: NA
j_call: TRBJ2-2
v_call: TRBV9
cdr3_aa: CASSLTQFTGELFF
cdr3_nt: TGTGCCAGCAGCTTGACTCAGTTCACCGGGGAGCTGTTTTTT

cdr3_length: 16
d_call: TRBD1
clone_size: NA
j_call: TRBJ2-2
v_call: TRBV20-1
cdr3_aa: CSARDPGTGNTGELFF
cdr3_nt: TGCAGTGCTAGAGATCCGGGGACAGGAAACACCGGGGAGCTGTTTTTT

cdr3_length: 15
d_call: NA
clone_size: NA
j_call: TRBJ1-6
v_call: TRBV4-1
cdr3_aa: CASGLGSSYNSPLHF
cdr3_nt: TGCGCCAGCGGTCTGGGGAGCTCCTATAATTCACCCCTCCACTTT

cdr3_length: 14
d_call: NA
clone_size: NA
j_call: TRBJ1-5
v_call: TRBV5-1
cdr3_aa: CASSLGGWGQPQHF
cdr3_nt: TGCGCCAGCAGCTTGGGGGGATGGGGCCAGCCCCAGCATTTT

cdr3_length: 15
d_call: TRBD1
clone_size: few
j_call: TRBJ1-5
v_call: TRBV12-3/TRBV12-4
cdr3_aa: CASSSGQGDNQPQHF
cdr3_nt: TGTGCCAGCAGTTCGGGACAGGGCGACAATCAGCCCCAGCATTTT

cdr3_length: 14
d_call: NA
clone_size: few
j_call: TRBJ2-3
v_call: TRBV7-9
cdr3_aa: CASSSSELADTQYF
cdr3_nt: TGTGCCAGCAGCTCCTCCGAACTAGCAGATACGCAGTATTTT

cdr3_length: 13
d_call: TRBD1
clone_size: few
j_call: TRBJ1-5
v_call: TRBV6-1
cdr3_aa: CAGGQHSNQPQHF
cdr3_nt: TGTGCCGGGGGACAGCATAGCAATCAGCCCCAGCATTTT

cdr3_length: 15
d_call: TRBD1
clone_size: few
j_call: TRBJ2-3
v_call: TRBV30
cdr3_aa: CAWSLRDSPTDTQYF
cdr3_nt: TGTGCCTGGAGCCTCCGGGACAGTCCTACAGATACGCAGTATTTT

cdr3_length: 14
d_call: NA
clone_size: NA
j_call: TRBJ2-2
v_call: TRBV12-3/TRBV12-4
cdr3_aa: CASRIDSFTGELFF
cdr3_nt: TGTGCCAGCAGGATCGACAGTTTCACCGGGGAGCTGTTTTTT

cdr3_length: 11
d_call: TRBD1
clone_size: few
j_call: TRBJ1-2
v_call: TRBV5-6
cdr3_aa: CASREGAGYTF
cdr3_nt: TGTGCCAGCAGAGAGGGGGCAGGCTACACCTTC

cdr3_length: 15
d_call: NA
clone_size: NA
j_call: TRBJ2-5
v_call: TRBV9
cdr3_aa: CASSVVGLTQETQYF
cdr3_nt: TGTGCCAGCAGCGTAGTGGGACTGACCCAAGAGACCCAGTACTTC

cdr3_length: 13
d_call: NA
clone_size: NA
j_call: TRBJ1-1
v_call: TRBV5-6
cdr3_aa: CASSLRGWTEAFF
cdr3_nt: TGTGCCAGCAGCCTCAGGGGTTGGACTGAAGCTTTCTTT

cdr3_length: 15
d_call: TRBD2
clone_size: NA
j_call: TRBJ2-2
v_call: TRBV19
cdr3_aa: CASSGLAGGAGELFF
cdr3_nt: TGTGCCAGTAGTGGACTAGCGGGGGGCGCCGGGGAGCTGTTTTTT

cdr3_length: 18
d_call: TRBD2
clone_size: NA
j_call: TRBJ2-1
v_call: TRBV4-1
cdr3_aa: CASSQDLERGDSYNEQFF
cdr3_nt: TGCGCCAGCAGCCAAGATTTGGAGCGGGGGGACTCCTACAATGAGCAGTTCTTC

cdr3_length: 15
d_call: NA
clone_size: NA
j_call: TRBJ2-1
v_call: TRBV7-2
cdr3_aa: CASSPRGLSINEQFF
cdr3_nt: TGTGCCAGCAGCCCCAGGGGACTAAGTATCAATGAGCAGTTCTTC

cdr3_length: 16
d_call: TRBD1
clone_size: NA
j_call: TRBJ1-4
v_call: TRBV7-2
cdr3_aa: CASSSQGGQSNEKLFF
cdr3_nt: TGTGCCAGCAGCTCCCAAGGGGGACAGTCGAATGAAAAACTGTTTTTT

cdr3_length: 12
d_call: NA
clone_size: NA
j_call: TRBJ1-2
v_call: TRBV6-2/TRBV6-3
cdr3_aa: CASTNPPGPYTF
cdr3_nt: TGTGCCAGCACGAACCCGCCCGGCCCCTACACCTTC

cdr3_length: 14
d_call: NA
clone_size: few
j_call: TRBJ2-5
v_call: TRBV5-6
cdr3_aa: CASSRKGDQETQYF
cdr3_nt: TGTGCCAGCAGTAGGAAGGGAGACCAAGAGACCCAGTACTTC

cdr3_length: 18
d_call: TRBD1
clone_size: NA
j_call: TRBJ2-5
v_call: TRBV11-1
cdr3_aa: CASSNGQLGQGARETQYF
cdr3_nt: TGTGCCAGCAGCAATGGGCAACTAGGACAGGGGGCGCGGGAGACCCAGTACTTC

cdr3_length: 16
d_call: TRBD2
clone_size: NA
j_call: TRBJ2-7
v_call: TRBV7-8
cdr3_aa: CASSQGTSGVIYEQYF
cdr3_nt: TGTGCCAGCAGCCAGGGGACTAGCGGGGTGATTTACGAGCAGTACTTC

cdr3_length: 15
d_call: TRBD1
clone_size: many
j_call: TRBJ2-7
v_call: TRBV7-6
cdr3_aa: CASSPVTGRTYEQYF
cdr3_nt: TGTGCCAGCAGCCCCGTGACAGGGCGTACCTACGAGCAGTACTTC

cdr3_length: 14
d_call: NA
clone_size: NA
j_call: TRBJ1-6
v_call: TRBV5-5
cdr3_aa: CASSLDRVNSPLHF
cdr3_nt: TGTGCCAGCAGCTTGGACAGGGTGAATTCACCCCTCCACTTT

cdr3_length: 13
d_call: NA
clone_size: NA
j_call: TRBJ1-2
v_call: TRBV20-1
cdr3_aa: CSARRGGNYGYTF
cdr3_nt: TGCAGTGCTAGAAGAGGCGGGAACTATGGCTACACCTTC

cdr3_length: 13
d_call: NA
clone_size: few
j_call: TRBJ1-5
v_call: TRBV7-2
cdr3_aa: CASSSGYSQPQHF
cdr3_nt: TGTGCCAGCAGCTCAGGGTATAGTCAGCCCCAGCATTTT

cdr3_length: 17
d_call: TRBD2
clone_size: few
j_call: TRBJ2-3
v_call: TRBV5-1
cdr3_aa: CASSLGSGGQGTDTQYF
cdr3_nt: TGCGCCAGCAGCTTGGGGAGCGGGGGGCAGGGCACAGATACGCAGTATTTT